This T cell receptor beta chain was documented in a study of T cells after posttransplantation cyclophosphamide. The table came from immunoSEQ multiplex PCR; TCRdb's copy has only in-frame clones and leaves some out. This sample has 15,000 to 20,000 clones, with 92% found just once. The CDR3 has 13 amino acids. V dropped 2 bases and J dropped 6 bases, with 11 bases sitting between them. Germline loops: CDR1 GTSNPN, CDR2 SVGIG (reference sequence). A marrow graft followed busulfan-fludarabine conditioning, with cyclophosphamide on days +3 and +4. Study outcomes and limitations: After PTCy, TRB diversity resembled that of CNI/methotrexate controls. Skin or GI-infiltrating T cells shared few TRB sequences with blood. Donor-recipient repertoire similarity was low at 1-2 months, rising over year one.

This clone was seen just once. As yet, its antigen is unknown. The sample consisted of CD4+ T cells sorted from blood, taken after allogeneic stem cell transplant with posttransplant cyclophosphamide. The chain is built from TRBV30 and TRBJ1-5; maybe TRBD1 (5 bases). This sequence originates from a male patient aged 60 to 75 who received an allogeneic stem cell transplant from a related donor and was CMV-positive. Part of the T cells may come from the graft donor. CDR3 bases: TGTGCCTGGAGTAACCAGGGTTCTCAGCCCCAGCATTTT. Translating it yields CAWSNQGSQPQHF.